Each of the 4 T cell receptor beta chains below was sequenced from the same sample in a study of blood T cell repertoires in COVID-19. Assay used: immunoSEQ multiplex PCR; TCRdb lists only in-frame clones, some missing. Counted here are about 84,000 clones, more than 80% occurring once; the ten biggest clones make up about 29%. Material for sequencing was peripheral blood. These receptor sequences come from a woman older than 75 with acute or convalescent COVID-19.

V usage is TRBV12-3 or TRBV12-4 and J usage is TRBJ2-7; D is ambiguous. CDR3 length equals 13 residues. Trimming took 5 bases from V and 3 from J, leaving 11 bases between them. The CDR3 DNA sequence: TGTGCCAGCAGTCCCACCGGCGGCTACGAGCAGTACTTC. Its protein is CASSPTGGYEQYF.

The V call is TRBV9, the J call TRBJ2-1; 8 bases agree with TRBD2. The CDR3 runs 15 residues. Germline V gives CDR1 SGDLS, CDR2 YYNGEE. Unmatched junction bases numbered 6, after V lost 3 bases and J lost 4 bases. CDR3 residues: CASSAYSGGYNEQFF. The CDR3 DNA follows: TGTGCCAGCAGCGCTTATTCGGGAGGGTACAATGAGCAGTTCTTC.

The chain has TRBV7-9 and TRBJ2-5, with D hard to call. This CDR3 spans 14 amino acids. The V end lost 4 bases, the J end lost 5 bases, and 14 bases lay between the germline ends. Germline V gene data show CDR1 as SEHNR and CDR2 as FQNEAQ (reference sequence). CDR3 sequence reads: CASSYTTRRETQYF. DNA of the CDR3: TGTGCCAGCAGCTACACGACCCGGCGGGAGACCCAGTACTTC.

V and J are TRBV19 and TRBJ2-1; TRBD2 is a possible D gene (6 bases). CDR3 length: 13 residues. V lost 8 bases, J lost 5 bases, and 13 bases lay in between. Germline CDR1 reads LNHDA; CDR2 reads SQIVND (reference sequence). The CDR3 loop reads CASGRDWNNEQFF. DNA of the CDR3: TGTGCCAGTGGTAGGGACTGGAACAATGAGCAGTTCTTC.